These 13 T cell receptor beta chains originate from one sample sequenced in a study of T cell responses to AZD1222 COVID-19 vaccine. Profiling relied on immunoSEQ multiplex PCR, and the TCRdb table lists in-frame clones only, not all of them. The table includes roughly 100,000 clones, about 88% detected once. Specimen: peripheral blood, collected on day 0 of AZD1222 vaccination. The receptor set was obtained from an adult in good health.

This chain joins TRBV3-1 (or the pseudogene TRBV3-2) and TRBJ2-5; 11 bases match TRBD2. V gave up 1 base and J gave up 4 bases; unmatched junction bases: 5. The V gene's germline CDR1 is LGHDT and CDR2 YNNKEL (reference sequence). The CDR3 consists of 16 residues. CDR3 loop: CASSQATSGGRETQYF. The CDR3 nucleotides are TGTGCCAGCAGCCAAGCTACTAGCGGGGGTCGAGAGACCCAGTACTTC.

With regard to this clone: This CDR3 is also generated by other DNA sequences in the sample. The chain has TRBV6-1 and TRBJ1-6; TRBD1 matches at 7 bases. The CDR3 contains 15 residues. The V segment lost 2 bases and the J segment 7 bases; nucleotides outside the gene matches: 5. Germline CDR1 MNHNS, CDR2 SASEGT. This chain's CDR3 is CASSELGGYNSPLHF. The CDR3 DNA follows: TGTGCCAGCAGTGAATTAGGGGGCTACAATTCACCCCTCCACTTT.

The chain is built from TRBV9 and TRBJ2-1; the match to TRBD2 covers 9 bases. The germline CDR1 and CDR2 sequences are SGDLS and YYNGEE. This CDR3 region has 15 residues. V lost 2 bases and J lost 2; bases outside the gene matches: 2. The CDR3 reads CASSVLAGTYNEQFF. Here the CDR3 DNA reads TGTGCCAGCAGCGTCCTAGCGGGAACCTACAATGAGCAGTTCTTC.

This rearrangement joins TRBV7-9 to TRBJ1-2; possibly TRBD1 for D (5 bases). The length of the CDR3 is 13 residues. Per germline, CDR1 SEHNR and CDR2 FQNEAQ (reference sequence). Between the trimmed V and J ends, which lost 10 bases and 4 bases, there was a span of 16 bases. The CDR3 coding sequence is TGTGCCACCTCGGGGGACCCGGGCTATGGCTACACCTTC. It specifies CATSGDPGYGYTF.

This rearrangement joins TRBV4-1 to TRBJ2-7; D gene ambiguous. CDR1 is MGHRA, CDR2 YSYEKL, per germline. Deletions cut 0 bases from V and 3 bases from J, with 15 bases between. This CDR3 has 16 residues. The CDR3 DNA follows: TGCGCCAGCAGCCAAGATCCCGGGTATAGTGACTACGAGCAGTACTTC. Protein product: CASSQDPGYSDYEQYF.

V gene TRBV6-5 combines with J gene TRBJ2-7; D ambiguous. V was shortened by 4 bases and J by 1 base, with 8 bases between the two germline ends. Germline V gives CDR1 MNHEY, CDR2 SVGAGI. The CDR3 has 13 amino acids. The CDR3 nucleotides are TGTGCCAGCAGTTCTGGAACTTCCTACGAGCAGTACTTC. Translated: CASSSGTSYEQYF.

The table lists this clone with a few counts. This chain links TRBV28 with TRBJ1-3; D unresolved. With 3 bases removed from V and 2 bases from J, the gap between germline ends came to 11 bases. CDR1 is MDHEN, CDR2 SYDVKM, per germline. The CDR3 is made up of 15 amino acids. CDR3 in DNA: TGTGCCAGCAGTTTCAGGAGTCGGGCTGGAAACACCATATATTTT. Its protein product is CASSFRSRAGNTIYF.

The gene calls are TRBV4-3 and TRBJ1-1; D is perhaps TRBD1 (5 bases). The CDR3 totals 16 residues. Germline V gene sequence: CDR1 LGHNA, CDR2 YSLEER. V lost 5 bases and J 4 bases, leaving 20 bases between the germline ends. The CDR3 coding sequence is TGCGCCAGCAGCAAACAAGGAACAGGTAGAAGCACTGAAGCTTTCTTT. Translated, it gives CASSKQGTGRSTEAFF.

This clone has only a few counts. The CDR3 reads CASSQAGTSYNSPLHF. CDR3 coding DNA: TGTGCCAGCAGCCAAGCAGGAACATCCTATAATTCACCCCTCCACTTT. The chain carries TRBV3-1 (or the pseudogene TRBV3-2) and TRBJ1-6; no clear D gene. Germline V gene data show CDR1 as LGHDT and CDR2 as YNNKEL (reference sequence). The CDR3 covers 16 residues. Trimming stripped 1 base from V and 1 base from J, with 8 bases between.

This chain connects TRBV28 to TRBJ2-1, with 8 bases fitting TRBD2. This CDR3 has 17 amino acids. The V gene's germline CDR1 is MDHEN and CDR2 SYDVKM. The V segment lost 4 bases and the J segment 0 bases; nucleotides outside the gene matches: 8. The CDR3 DNA follows: TGTGCCAGCAGTTCACCAGCGGGAGTGAGCTCCTACAATGAGCAGTTCTTC. It encodes CASSSPAGVSSYNEQFF.

The chain combines TRBV9 with TRBJ2-1; 12 bases are a match to TRBD2. V gave up 4 bases and J gave up 7 bases; unmatched junction bases: 9. Germline CDR1 reads SGDLS; CDR2 reads YYNGEE. This CDR3 is 16 amino acids long. The CDR3 sequence: CASSTLAGGPGNEQFF. DNA for the CDR3: TGTGCCAGCAGCACTCTAGCGGGAGGGCCAGGAAATGAGCAGTTCTTC.

The chain couples TRBV30 to TRBJ2-1; a possible D gene is TRBD1 (7 bases). The CDR3 sequence is 14 residues long. From germline, CDR1 is GTSNPN and CDR2 SVGIG (reference sequence). V dropped 1 base and J dropped 10 bases, with 17 bases sitting between them. Here the CDR3 reads CAWSGQGQGREQFF. The CDR3 DNA reads as TGTGCCTGGAGTGGACAGGGCCAGGGGAGGGAGCAGTTCTTC.

This rearrangement joins TRBV9 to TRBJ2-2; either TRBD1 or TRBD2 may supply D (5 bases each). Germline V CDR1 and CDR2: SGDLS, YYNGEE. The CDR3 contains 17 residues. V gave up 0 bases and J gave up 2 bases, with 14 bases separating them. CDR3 sequence reads: CASSVGGWGINTGELFF. The CDR3 DNA reads TGTGCCAGCAGCGTAGGAGGGTGGGGCATAAACACCGGGGAGCTGTTTTTT. The variable domain in full, completed from reference TRBV9 and TRBJ2-2, reads DSGVTQTPKHLITATGQRVTLRCSPRSGDLSVYWYQQSLDQGLQFLIQYYNGEERAKGNILERFSAQQFPDLHSELNLSSLELGDSALYFCASSVGGWGINTGELFFGEGSRLTVL.